Presented here are 23 T cell receptor beta chains from one specimen sequenced in a study of preoperative IRX-2 immunotherapy in early breast cancer. Indicated treatment: preoperative locoregional IRX-2 cytokine immunotherapy. Using immunoSEQ multiplex PCR, the repertoire was profiled, and TCRdb retains in-frame clones only, with some absent. The sample has about 67,000 clones, around 94% seen once; the top ten hold under 2%. This material was obtained from a patient treated with IRX-2 immunotherapy. All receptors come from a human donor with breast cancer.

The V and J genes are TRBV6-6 and TRBJ2-2, with 7 bases identical to TRBD1. This CDR3 has 15 residues. The J segment lost 6 bases and the V segment lost 5 bases, leaving 9 bases of the junction unmatched. Germline CDR1 and CDR2: MNHNY and SVGAGI (reference sequence). The chain's CDR3 is CASSLQTGSPGELFF. CDR3 DNA sequence: TGTGCCAGCAGTCTCCAGACAGGGTCCCCCGGGGAGCTGTTTTTT.

The chain couples TRBV11-2 to TRBJ1-4; D gene unclear. Deletions cut 1 base from V and 5 bases from J, with 11 bases between. CDR3 size: 15 residues. Germline lookup yields CDR1 SGHAT and CDR2 FQNNGV. The DNA of the CDR3 is TGTGCCAGCAGCTTAGGTGGCAGAGACAATGAAAAACTGTTTTTT. Translating it yields CASSLGGRDNEKLFF.

The gene calls are TRBV21-1 and TRBJ2-7; TRBD1, the table's D call, was not compared with the DNA. TRBV21-1 is a pseudogene locus. The CDR3 has 16 amino acids. CDR3 nucleotide sequence: TGTGCCAGCAGCATATCAGGACAGGACCTATCCTACGAGCAGTACTTC. Protein product: CASSISGQDLSYEQYF.

This clone was counted once. This chain joins TRBV6-5 and TRBJ2-5; D uncertain. This CDR3 has 12 residues. The V and J ends lost 0 bases and 5 bases respectively, with 4 bases between them. In germline, CDR1 is MNHEY, CDR2 SVGAGI. The CDR3 sequence: CASSYSAETQYF. CDR3 nucleotide sequence: TGTGCCAGCAGTTACTCAGCGGAGACCCAGTACTTC.

This chain links TRBV4-3 with TRBJ2-1; the match to TRBD2 covers 10 bases. Germline CDR1 reads LGHNA; CDR2 reads YSLEER. Trimming removed 1 base from V and 7 bases from J; junction bases left unmatched: 7. This CDR3 has 16 amino acids. CDR3 residues: CASSQGASGRGNEQFF. The CDR3 coding sequence is TGCGCCAGCAGCCAAGGGGCTAGCGGGAGAGGGAATGAGCAGTTCTTC.

The chain couples TRBV7-2 to TRBJ1-3; possible D gene TRBD1, 5 bases. Germline loops: CDR1 SGHTA, CDR2 FQGNSA. The CDR3 is made up of 15 amino acids. The ends were cut back, 10 bases at V and 2 bases at J, with 18 bases in the middle. The CDR3 nucleotides are TGTGCCACCAATAGGGCCGCAGGGACTGGAAACACCATATATTTT. Its translation: CATNRAAGTGNTIYF.

This chain connects TRBV5-1 to TRBJ2-4; 11 bases match TRBD2. From germline, CDR1 is SGHRS and CDR2 YFSETQ. CDR3 length: 16 amino acids. V lost 4 bases, J lost 9 bases, and 12 bases stayed unmatched. DNA of the CDR3: TGCGCCAGCAGCCTAGGGACTAGCGGCTTTATGAGCATTCAGTACTTC. It is translated as CASSLGTSGFMSIQYF.

The chain combines TRBV28 with TRBJ2-4, with TRBD1 matching 12 bases. Germline loops: CDR1 MDHEN, CDR2 SYDVKM. The CDR3 length is 20 residues. Trimming removed 5 bases from V and 1 base from J; junction bases left unmatched: 15. CDR3 DNA: TGTGCCAGCAGTAGCGTCTTGGGGACAGGGGGCCCTTCGGCCAAAAACATTCAGTACTTC. Protein: CASSSVLGTGGPSAKNIQYF. Full variable domain (outside the CDR3, taken from reference TRBV28 and TRBJ2-4): DVKVTQSSRYLVKRTGEKVFLECVQDMDHENMFWYRQDPGLGLRLIYFSYDVKMKEKGDIPEGYSVSREKKERFSLILESASTNQTSMYLCASSSVLGTGGPSAKNIQYFGAGTRLSVL.

There are a few counts of this clone. The chain combines TRBV6-5 with TRBJ1-5; a weak D match, TRBD1 (6 bases). Germline CDR1 reads MNHEY; CDR2 reads SVGAGI. The CDR3 is 15 amino acids. The V and J ends lost 5 bases and 5 bases respectively, with 16 bases between them. CDR3 sequence: CASSPTGSGDQPQHF. CDR3 nucleotide sequence: TGTGCCAGCAGTCCCACAGGGAGTGGTGATCAGCCCCAGCATTTT.

The chain combines TRBV28 with TRBJ2-3, with TRBD1 matching 10 bases. V shed 11 bases, J shed 6 bases, and the junction held 14 bases outside the gene matches. CDR3 size: 15 residues. Germline V gene data show CDR1 as MDHEN and CDR2 as SYDVKM. CDR3 DNA: TGTGCCTGCCTGCCACCGGGACAGGGGTCCGATACGCAGTATTTT. Translating it yields CACLPPGQGSDTQYF.

The chain carries TRBV11-2 and TRBJ2-7, with D possibly being TRBD1 (5 bases). The length of the CDR3 is 15 residues. Germline lookup yields CDR1 SGHAT and CDR2 FQNNGV. V was clipped by 0 bases and J by 0 bases, with 9 bases between them. This CDR3 is CASSLEAGNSYEQYF. The CDR3 bases are TGTGCCAGCAGCTTAGAGGCAGGGAACTCCTACGAGCAGTACTTC.

Only one count was recorded for this clone. CDR3: CASRAPLGKNIQYF. In DNA, the CDR3 is TGTGCCAGCAGGGCACCCCTGGGCAAAAACATTCAGTACTTC. The V and J genes are TRBV27 and TRBJ2-4; D not certain. Germline V gives CDR1 MNHEY, CDR2 SMNVEV (reference sequence). Trimming cost V 6 bases and J 3 bases, with 12 bases left between them. This CDR3 has 14 residues.

This clone was detected only a few times. This chain connects TRBV15 to TRBJ2-2, with D hard to call. V was cut by 5 bases and J by 0 bases, with 10 bases left in between. The germline CDR1 and CDR2 sequences are LNHNV and YYDKDF (reference sequence). This CDR3 is 15 amino acids long. For the CDR3, the DNA is TGTGCCACCAGCCGAACGCGAACGAACACCGGGGAGCTGTTTTTT. This sequence encodes CATSRTRTNTGELFF.

This sequence joins TRBV6-5 and TRBJ1-1; D is unresolved. CDR1 is MNHEY and CDR2 is SVGAGI in the germline V gene. The CDR3 is 13 amino acids. Trimming left V 4 bases short and J 1 base short, with 7 bases between. The CDR3 is CASSSRSNTEAFF. CDR3 bases: TGTGCCAGCAGTTCCAGGTCGAACACTGAAGCTTTCTTT.

The chain uses TRBV4-3 and TRBJ2-3, with 7 positions matching TRBD2. This CDR3 spans 14 amino acids. Per the germline V gene, CDR1 is LGHNA and CDR2 is YSLEER. The ends lost 1 base at V and 7 bases at J; junction bases unmatched: 5. The CDR3 loop reads CASSQARLANTQYF. CDR3 nucleotides: TGCGCCAGCAGCCAAGCACGACTAGCAAATACGCAGTATTTT.

V is TRBV7-2 and J is TRBJ2-7; no definite D call. Germline lookup yields CDR1 SGHTA and CDR2 FQGNSA. V lost 5 bases to trimming and J lost 3 bases, with 14 bases between them. The CDR3 has 14 residues. DNA of the CDR3: TGTGCCAGCAGCCACGGGCGGCAGCTCTACGAGCAGTACTTC. Its protein is CASSHGRQLYEQYF.

The V call is TRBV20-1, the J call TRBJ2-7; D is undetermined. CDR1 is DFQATT and CDR2 is SNEGSKA in the germline V gene (reference sequence). CDR3 length: 11 amino acids. With 2 bases removed from V and 2 bases from J, the gap between germline ends came to 4 bases. The CDR3 bases are TGCAGTGCTAGATTGGCCTACGAGCAGTACTTC. Translated, it gives CSARLAYEQYF.

The chain is built from TRBV27 and TRBJ2-7, with 7 positions matching TRBD2. Trimming took 6 bases from V and 2 from J; bases not matched to a gene: 7. Germline V CDR1 and CDR2: MNHEY, SMNVEV (reference sequence). This CDR3 region has 14 residues. Here the CDR3 DNA reads TGTGCCAGCAGACAACTAGCGTACCCCTACGAGCAGTACTTC. Residues: CASRQLAYPYEQYF.

The CDR3: CASTFSGGVSSYNEQFF. CDR3 in DNA: TGCGCCAGCACCTTTAGCGGGGGAGTGAGCTCCTACAATGAGCAGTTCTTC. V and J are TRBV5-1 and TRBJ2-1; TRBD2 aligns across 9 bases. Looked up from germline, CDR1 is SGHRS and CDR2 is YFSETQ. The V segment lost 6 bases and the J segment 0 bases; nucleotides outside the gene matches: 10. The CDR3 contains 17 residues.

The chain recombines TRBV7-9 with TRBJ2-7; 12 positions match TRBD2. The CDR3 has 15 amino acids. Germline trimming cut 3 bases from V and 3 bases from J; bases unmatched to any gene: 3. CDR1 is SEHNR and CDR2 is FQNEAQ in the germline V gene (reference sequence). CDR3 coding DNA: TGTGCCAGCAGCTTTCGACTAGCGGGGGACTACGAGCAGTACTTC. Amino acids: CASSFRLAGDYEQYF.

The chain is built from TRBV18 and TRBJ1-5; D possibly corresponds to TRBD1 (6 bases). Germline lookup yields CDR1 KGHSH and CDR2 LQKENI. The CDR3 totals 15 residues. Trimming took 6 bases from V and 6 from J, leaving 18 bases between them. The CDR3 nucleotides read TGTGCCAGCTCGCCCTACAGGGAGTGGGGTCAGCCCCAGCATTTT. This gives the protein CASSPYREWGQPQHF.

The chain carries TRBV28 and TRBJ2-7; 7 bases are shared with TRBD1. The CDR3 has 14 amino acids. Losses at the gene ends were 4 bases for V and 3 bases for J; bases not matched to a gene: 6. The germline V gene has CDR1 MDHEN and CDR2 SYDVKM. The CDR3 loop reads CASSSGQNNYEQYF. Written as DNA, the CDR3 is TGTGCCAGCAGTTCGGGACAGAATAACTACGAGCAGTACTTC.

The chain uses TRBV4-2 and TRBJ2-7; D call uncertain. The CDR3 consists of 13 residues. The ends were cut back, 3 bases at V and 6 bases at J, with 12 bases in the middle. Per the germline V gene, CDR1 is LGHNA and CDR2 is YNFKEQ. CDR3 amino acids: CASSQDQWGEQYF. The CDR3, as DNA: TGTGCCAGCAGCCAGGACCAGTGGGGCGAGCAGTACTTC.